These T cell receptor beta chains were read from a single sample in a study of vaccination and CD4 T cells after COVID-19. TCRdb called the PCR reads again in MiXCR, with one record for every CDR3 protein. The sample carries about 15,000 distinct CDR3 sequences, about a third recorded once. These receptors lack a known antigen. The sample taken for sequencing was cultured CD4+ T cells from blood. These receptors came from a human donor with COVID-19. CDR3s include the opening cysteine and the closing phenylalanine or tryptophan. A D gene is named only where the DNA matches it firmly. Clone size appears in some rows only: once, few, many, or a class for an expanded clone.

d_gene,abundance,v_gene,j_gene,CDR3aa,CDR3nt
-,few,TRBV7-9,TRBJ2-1,CASSSKTGGPLLEQFF,TGTGCCAGCAGCTCAAAGACCGGGGGCCCTCTACTAGAGCAGTTCTTC
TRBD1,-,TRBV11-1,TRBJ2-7,CASRRGQGSSYEQYF,TGTGCCAGCAGGCGAGGACAGGGAAGCTCCTACGAGCAGTACTTC
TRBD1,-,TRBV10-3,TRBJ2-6,CAIVGTAVSGANVLTF,TGTGCCATCGTCGGGACAGCCGTCTCTGGGGCCAACGTCCTGACTTTC
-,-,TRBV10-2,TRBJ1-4,CASRRPERGEKLFF,TGCGCCAGCAGACGACCTGAGAGGGGTGAAAAACTGTTTTTT
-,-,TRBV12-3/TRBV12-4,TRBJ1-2,CASSLPGTGGIGYTF,TGTGCCAGCAGTTTACCCGGGACCGGCGGGATTGGCTACACCTTC
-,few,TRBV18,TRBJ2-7,CASSLELGEQYF,TGTGCCAGCTCGCTAGAGTTGGGAGAGCAGTACTTC
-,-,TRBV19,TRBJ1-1,CASRGDTYSTEAFF,TGTGCCAGTAGGGGGGACACTTACTCTACTGAAGCTTTCTTT
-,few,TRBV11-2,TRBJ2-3,CASSLDGRATDTQYF,TGTGCCAGCAGCTTAGATGGCAGGGCCACAGATACGCAGTATTTT
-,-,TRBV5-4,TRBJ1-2,CASSLEPGAGYGYTF,TGTGCCAGCAGCTTGGAGCCGGGGGCCGGCTATGGCTACACCTTC
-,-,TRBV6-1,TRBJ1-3,CASRQGQWGNTIYF,TGTGCCAGCAGGCAAGGACAGTGGGGAAACACCATATATTTT
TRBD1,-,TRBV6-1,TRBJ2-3,CASRNTGDKDTQYF,TGTGCCAGCAGGAACACAGGGGATAAAGATACGCAGTATTTT
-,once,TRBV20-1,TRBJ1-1,CSALRTANTEAFF,TGCAGTGCTCTTAGGACAGCGAACACTGAAGCTTTCTTT
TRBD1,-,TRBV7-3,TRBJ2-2,CASSPDRRRDGNTGELFF,TGTGCCAGCAGCCCGGACAGGAGGCGCGACGGGAACACCGGGGAGCTGTTTTTT
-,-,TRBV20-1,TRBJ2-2,CSARDRRNTGELFF,TGCAGTGCTAGAGACAGGAGAAACACCGGGGAGCTGTTTTTT
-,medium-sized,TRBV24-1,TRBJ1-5,CATSDSRVNYQPQHF,TGTGCCACCAGTGACTCCAGGGTTAACTATCAGCCCCAGCATTTT
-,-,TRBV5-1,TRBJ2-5,CASSSDGQPGGTQYF,TGCGCCAGCAGCTCGGACGGACAGCCCGGGGGGACCCAGTACTTC
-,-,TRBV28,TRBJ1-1,CASGLYEAFF,TGTGCCAGCGGACTTTATGAAGCTTTCTTT
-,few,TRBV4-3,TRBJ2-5,CASSQEGAGQETQYF,TGCGCCAGCAGCCAAGAGGGCGCGGGGCAGGAGACCCAGTACTTC
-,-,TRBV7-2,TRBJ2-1,CASSNRERGEQFF,TGTGCCAGCAGTAACAGGGAACGGGGTGAGCAGTTCTTC
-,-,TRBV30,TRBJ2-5,CAWTVQSWYQETQYF,TGTGCCTGGACGGTACAGTCTTGGTACCAAGAGACCCAGTACTTC
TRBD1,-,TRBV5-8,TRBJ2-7,CASSWIPPGQGGEQYF,TGTGCCAGCAGCTGGATCCCACCGGGACAGGGTGGAGAGCAGTACTTC
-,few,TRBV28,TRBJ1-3,CASNYGGGRGNTIYF,TGTGCCAGCAACTACGGGGGAGGCCGAGGAAACACCATATATTTT
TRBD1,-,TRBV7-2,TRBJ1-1,CASSLGQGNTEAFF,TGTGCCAGCAGCTTAGGACAGGGTAACACTGAAGCTTTCTTT
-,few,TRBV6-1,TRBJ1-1,CASSLNMIPSEAFF,TGTGCCAGCAGTCTAAACATGATCCCAAGCGAAGCTTTCTTT
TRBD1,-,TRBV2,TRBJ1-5,CARGGQGEGPQHF,TGTGCCAGGGGCGGACAGGGTGAGGGGCCCCAGCATTTT
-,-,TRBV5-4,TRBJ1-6,CASSFPAGDNSPLHF,TGTGCCAGCAGCTTCCCCGCAGGGGATAATTCACCCCTCCACTTT
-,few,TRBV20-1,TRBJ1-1,CSARPYSGQNTEAFF,TGCAGTGCTAGACCTTATTCGGGACAGAACACTGAAGCTTTCTTT
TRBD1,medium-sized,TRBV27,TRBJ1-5,CASSKGSGTGGSQPQHF,TGTGCCAGCAGCAAAGGTTCCGGGACAGGGGGCAGTCAGCCCCAGCATTTT
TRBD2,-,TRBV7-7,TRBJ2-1,CASSMNDGGFYEQFF,TGTGCTAGCAGCATGAACGACGGGGGGTTTTATGAGCAGTTCTTC
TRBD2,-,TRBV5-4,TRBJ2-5,CASSSGLAGGQETQYF,TGTGCCAGCAGCTCGGGACTAGCGGGGGGGCAAGAGACCCAGTACTTC
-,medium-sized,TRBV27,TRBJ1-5,CASSLLAADNQPQHF,TGTGCCAGCAGTTTATTGGCAGCAGATAATCAGCCCCAGCATTTT
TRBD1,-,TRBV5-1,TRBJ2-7,CASSSAGTAHEQYF,TGCGCCAGCAGTTCTGCCGGGACAGCCCACGAGCAGTACTTC
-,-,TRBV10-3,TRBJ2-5,CAIRDYQSTQYF,TGTGCCATCAGGGACTACCAATCTACCCAGTACTTC
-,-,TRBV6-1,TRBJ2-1,CASSLKGSQLLYEQFF,TGTGCCAGCAGTCTAAAAGGATCGCAACTTTTGTATGAGCAGTTCTTC
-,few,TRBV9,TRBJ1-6,CASSASPPLFLHF,TGTGCCAGCAGCGCTTCTCCCCCCCTGTTTCTCCACTTT
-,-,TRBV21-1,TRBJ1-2,CASSSRDSSNYGYTF,TGTGCCAGCAGCAGTAGGGACAGTTCTAACTATGGCTACACCTTC
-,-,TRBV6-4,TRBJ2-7,CASSDSKLGGTYEQYF,TGTGCCAGCAGTGACTCGAAACTAGGTGGGACCTACGAGCAGTACTTC
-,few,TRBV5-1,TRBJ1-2,CASSFSDGLPSYGYTF,TGCGCCAGCAGCTTCTCTGACGGGCTCCCTAGCTATGGCTACACCTTC
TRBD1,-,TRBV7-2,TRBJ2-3,CASSLKGADTQYF,TGTGCCAGCAGCTTAAAGGGGGCTGATACGCAGTATTTT
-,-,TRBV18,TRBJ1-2,CASSPSKDYGYTF,TGTGCCAGCTCGCCGTCGAAGGATTATGGCTACACCTTC
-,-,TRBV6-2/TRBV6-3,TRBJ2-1,CASTPGAGANHNEQFF,TGTGCCAGCACCCCGGGAGCAGGGGCCAATCACAATGAGCAGTTCTTC
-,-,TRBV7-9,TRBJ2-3,CASSLVSRRYTQYF,TGTGCCAGCAGCTTGGTATCGCGCAGATATACGCAGTATTTT
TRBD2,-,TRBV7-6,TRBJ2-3,CASSALLAGDPDTQYF,TGTGCCAGCAGCGCCCTACTAGCGGGGGACCCAGATACGCAGTATTTT
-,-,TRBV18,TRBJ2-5,CATSPGNRQETQYF,TGTGCCACCTCACCTGGAAACAGACAAGAGACCCAGTACTTC